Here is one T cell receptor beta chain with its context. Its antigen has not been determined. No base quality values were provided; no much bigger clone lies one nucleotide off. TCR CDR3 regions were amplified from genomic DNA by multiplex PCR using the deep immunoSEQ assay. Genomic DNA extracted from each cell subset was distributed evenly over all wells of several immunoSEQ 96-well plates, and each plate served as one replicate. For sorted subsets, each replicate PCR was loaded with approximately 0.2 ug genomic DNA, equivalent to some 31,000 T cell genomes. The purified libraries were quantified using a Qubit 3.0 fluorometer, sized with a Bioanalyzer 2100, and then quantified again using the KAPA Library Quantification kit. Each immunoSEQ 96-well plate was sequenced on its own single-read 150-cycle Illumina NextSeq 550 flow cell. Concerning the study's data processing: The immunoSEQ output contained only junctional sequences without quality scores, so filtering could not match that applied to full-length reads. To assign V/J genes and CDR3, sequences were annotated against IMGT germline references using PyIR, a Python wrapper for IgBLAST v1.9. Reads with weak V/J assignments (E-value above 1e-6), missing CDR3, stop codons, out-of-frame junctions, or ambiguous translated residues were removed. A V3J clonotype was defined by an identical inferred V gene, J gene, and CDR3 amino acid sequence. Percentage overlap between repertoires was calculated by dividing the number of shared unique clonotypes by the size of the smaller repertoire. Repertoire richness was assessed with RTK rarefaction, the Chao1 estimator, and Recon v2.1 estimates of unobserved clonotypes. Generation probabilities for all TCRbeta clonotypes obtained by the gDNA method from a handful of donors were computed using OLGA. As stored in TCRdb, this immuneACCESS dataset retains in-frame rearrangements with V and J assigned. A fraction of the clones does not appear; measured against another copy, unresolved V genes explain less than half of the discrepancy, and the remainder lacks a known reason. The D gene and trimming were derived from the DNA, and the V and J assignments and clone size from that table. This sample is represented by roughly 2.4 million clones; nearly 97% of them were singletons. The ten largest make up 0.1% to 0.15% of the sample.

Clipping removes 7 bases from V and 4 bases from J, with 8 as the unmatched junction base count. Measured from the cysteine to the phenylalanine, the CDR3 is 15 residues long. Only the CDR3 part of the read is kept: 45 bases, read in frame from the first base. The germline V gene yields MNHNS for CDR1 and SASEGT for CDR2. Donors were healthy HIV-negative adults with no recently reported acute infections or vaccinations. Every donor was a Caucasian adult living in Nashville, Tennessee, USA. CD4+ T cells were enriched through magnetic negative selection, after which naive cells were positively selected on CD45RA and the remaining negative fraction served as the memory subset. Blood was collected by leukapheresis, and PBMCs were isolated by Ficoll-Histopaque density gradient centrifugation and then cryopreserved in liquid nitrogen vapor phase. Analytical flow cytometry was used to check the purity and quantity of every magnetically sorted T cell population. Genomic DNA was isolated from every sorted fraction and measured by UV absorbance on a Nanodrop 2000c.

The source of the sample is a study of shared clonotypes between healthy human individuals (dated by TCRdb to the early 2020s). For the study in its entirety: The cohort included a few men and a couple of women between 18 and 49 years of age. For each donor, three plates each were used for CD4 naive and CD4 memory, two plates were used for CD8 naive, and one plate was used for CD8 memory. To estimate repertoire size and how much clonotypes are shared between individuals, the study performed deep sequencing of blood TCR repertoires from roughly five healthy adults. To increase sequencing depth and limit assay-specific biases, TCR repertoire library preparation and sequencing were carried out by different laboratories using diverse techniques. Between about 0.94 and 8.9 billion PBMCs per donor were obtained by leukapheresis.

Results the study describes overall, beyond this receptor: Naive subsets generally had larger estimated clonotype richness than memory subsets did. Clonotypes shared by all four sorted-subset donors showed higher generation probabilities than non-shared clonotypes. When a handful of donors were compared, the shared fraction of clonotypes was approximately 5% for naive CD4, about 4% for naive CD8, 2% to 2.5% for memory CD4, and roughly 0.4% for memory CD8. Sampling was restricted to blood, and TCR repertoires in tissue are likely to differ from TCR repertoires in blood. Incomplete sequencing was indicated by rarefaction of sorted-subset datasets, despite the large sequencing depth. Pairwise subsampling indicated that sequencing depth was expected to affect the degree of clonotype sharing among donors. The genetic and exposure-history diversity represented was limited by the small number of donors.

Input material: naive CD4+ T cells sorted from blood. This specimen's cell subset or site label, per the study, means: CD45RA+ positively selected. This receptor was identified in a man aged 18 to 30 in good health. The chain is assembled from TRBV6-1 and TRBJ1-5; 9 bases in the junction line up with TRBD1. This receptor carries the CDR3 CASTRDRGRNQPQHF. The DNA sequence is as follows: TGTGCCAGCACCAGAGACAGGGGGAGGAATCAGCCCCAGCATTTT.